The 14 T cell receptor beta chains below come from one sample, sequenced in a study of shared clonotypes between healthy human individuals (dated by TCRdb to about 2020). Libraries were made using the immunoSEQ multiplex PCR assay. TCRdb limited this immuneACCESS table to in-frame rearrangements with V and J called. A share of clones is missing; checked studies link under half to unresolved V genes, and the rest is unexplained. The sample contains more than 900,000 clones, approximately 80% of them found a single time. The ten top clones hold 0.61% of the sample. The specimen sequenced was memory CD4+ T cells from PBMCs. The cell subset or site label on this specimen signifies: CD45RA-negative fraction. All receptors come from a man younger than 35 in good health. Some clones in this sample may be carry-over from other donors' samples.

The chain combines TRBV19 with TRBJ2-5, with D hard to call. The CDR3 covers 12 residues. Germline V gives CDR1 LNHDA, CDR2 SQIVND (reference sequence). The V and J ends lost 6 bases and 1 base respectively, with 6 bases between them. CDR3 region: CASSETQETQYF. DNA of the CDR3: TGTGCCAGTAGCGAAACCCAAGAGACCCAGTACTTC. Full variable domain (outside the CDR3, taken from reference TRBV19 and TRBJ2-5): DGGITQSPKYLFRKEGQNVTLSCEQNLNHDAMYWYRQDPGQGLRLIYYSQIVNDFQKGDIAEGYSVSREKKESFPLTVTSAQKNPTAFYLCASSETQETQYFGPGTRLLVL.

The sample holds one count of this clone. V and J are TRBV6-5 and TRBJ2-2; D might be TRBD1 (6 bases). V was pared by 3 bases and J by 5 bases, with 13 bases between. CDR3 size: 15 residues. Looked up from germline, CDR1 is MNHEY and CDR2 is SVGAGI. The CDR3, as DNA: TGTGCCAGCAGTTATGGGGGCCCTCGGACCGGGGAGCTGTTTTTT. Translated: CASSYGGPRTGELFF.

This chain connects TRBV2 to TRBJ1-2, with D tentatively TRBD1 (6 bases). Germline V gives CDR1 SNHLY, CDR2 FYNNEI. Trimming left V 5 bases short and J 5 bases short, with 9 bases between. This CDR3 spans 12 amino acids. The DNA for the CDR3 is TGTGCCAGCAGTCCGACAGGATATGGCTACACCTTC. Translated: CASSPTGYGYTF.

Written as DNA, the CDR3 is TGTGCCAGCAGTTCGGAGGCTAGCGGGATCTACGAGCAGTACTTC. This translates into CASSSEASGIYEQYF. The rearrangement uses TRBV4-2 and TRBJ2-7, with TRBD2 matching 9 bases. Trimming cost V 6 bases and J 3 bases; bases outside gene matches: 9. The CDR3 totals 15 residues. CDR1 LGHNA and CDR2 YNFKEQ come from the germline V gene.

The CDR3 is CASKVVYEQYF. CDR3 DNA sequence: TGTGCCAGCAAGGTAGTCTACGAGCAGTACTTC. This chain uses TRBV2 with TRBJ2-7; D is ambiguous. Germline V CDR1 and CDR2: SNHLY, FYNNEI. V gave up 7 bases and J gave up 3 bases, with 7 bases separating them. The CDR3 loop spans 11 amino acids.

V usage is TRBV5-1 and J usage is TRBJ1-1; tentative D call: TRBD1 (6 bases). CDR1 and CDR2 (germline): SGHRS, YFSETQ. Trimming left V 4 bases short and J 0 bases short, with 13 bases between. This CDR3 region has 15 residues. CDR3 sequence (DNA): TGCGCCAGCAGCCCAGGACAGCTGTTGAACACTGAAGCTTTCTTT. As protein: CASSPGQLLNTEAFF. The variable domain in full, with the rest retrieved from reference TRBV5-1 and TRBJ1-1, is KAGVTQTPRYLIKTRGQQVTLSCSPISGHRSVSWYQQTPGQGLQFLFEYFSETQRNKGNFPGRFSGRQFSNSRSEMNVSTLELGDSALYLCASSPGQLLNTEAFFGQGTRLTVV.

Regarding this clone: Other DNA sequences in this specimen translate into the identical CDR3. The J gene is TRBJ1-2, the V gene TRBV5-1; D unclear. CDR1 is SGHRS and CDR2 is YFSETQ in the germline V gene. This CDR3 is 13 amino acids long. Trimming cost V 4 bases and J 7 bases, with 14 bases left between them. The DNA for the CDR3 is TGCGCCAGCAGCCCGGGAGGGCTTGGTGGCTACACCTTC. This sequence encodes CASSPGGLGGYTF.

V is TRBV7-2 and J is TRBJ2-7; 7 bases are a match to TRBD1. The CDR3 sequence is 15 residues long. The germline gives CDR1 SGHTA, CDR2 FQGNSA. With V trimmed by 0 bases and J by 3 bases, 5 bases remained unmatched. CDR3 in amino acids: CASSLARDSIYEQYF. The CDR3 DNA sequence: TGTGCCAGCAGCTTAGCCCGGGACAGTATCTACGAGCAGTACTTC.

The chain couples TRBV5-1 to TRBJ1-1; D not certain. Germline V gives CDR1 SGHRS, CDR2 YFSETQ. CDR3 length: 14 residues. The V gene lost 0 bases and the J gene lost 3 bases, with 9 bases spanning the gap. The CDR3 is CASSLGSGDTEAFF. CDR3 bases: TGCGCCAGCAGCTTGGGATCGGGCGACACTGAAGCTTTCTTT. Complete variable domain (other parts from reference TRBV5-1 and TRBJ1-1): KAGVTQTPRYLIKTRGQQVTLSCSPISGHRSVSWYQQTPGQGLQFLFEYFSETQRNKGNFPGRFSGRQFSNSRSEMNVSTLELGDSALYLCASSLGSGDTEAFFGQGTRLTVV.

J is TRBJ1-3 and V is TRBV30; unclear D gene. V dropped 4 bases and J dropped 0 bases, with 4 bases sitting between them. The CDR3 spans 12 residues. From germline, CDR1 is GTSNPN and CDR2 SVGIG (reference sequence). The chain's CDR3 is CAWKTSGNTIYF. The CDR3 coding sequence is TGTGCCTGGAAGACCTCTGGAAACACCATATATTTT.

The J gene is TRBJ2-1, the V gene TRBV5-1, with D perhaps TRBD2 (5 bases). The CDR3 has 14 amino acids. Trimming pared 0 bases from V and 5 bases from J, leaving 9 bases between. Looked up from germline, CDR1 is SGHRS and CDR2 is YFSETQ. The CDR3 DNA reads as TGCGCCAGCAGCTTGGGGCTAGCCCACAATGAGCAGTTCTTC. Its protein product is CASSLGLAHNEQFF.

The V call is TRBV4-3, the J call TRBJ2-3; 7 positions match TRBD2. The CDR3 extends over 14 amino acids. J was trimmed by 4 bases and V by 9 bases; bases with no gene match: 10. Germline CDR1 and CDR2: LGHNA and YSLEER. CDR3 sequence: CASARTSLADTQYF. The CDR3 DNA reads TGCGCCAGTGCACGGACTAGTCTTGCAGATACGCAGTATTTT.

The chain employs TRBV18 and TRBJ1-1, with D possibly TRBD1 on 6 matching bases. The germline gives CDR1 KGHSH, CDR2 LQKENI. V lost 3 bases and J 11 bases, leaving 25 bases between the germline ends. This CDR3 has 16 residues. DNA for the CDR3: TGTGCCAGCTCACCCTCCTCGGGACACAAAGTAATACGGGCTTTCTTT. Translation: CASSPSSGHKVIRAFF.

The CDR3 DNA is TGTGCCAGCAGCGAACGGGGTAACCCCCCGGGGGAGCTGTTTTTT. Encoded protein: CASSERGNPPGELFF. V gene TRBV9 combines with J gene TRBJ2-2; the D gene is possibly TRBD2 (5 bases). The V end was cut by 3 bases, the J end by 8 bases, with 17 bases between. This CDR3 spans 15 amino acids. Germline CDR1 reads SGDLS; CDR2 reads YYNGEE.